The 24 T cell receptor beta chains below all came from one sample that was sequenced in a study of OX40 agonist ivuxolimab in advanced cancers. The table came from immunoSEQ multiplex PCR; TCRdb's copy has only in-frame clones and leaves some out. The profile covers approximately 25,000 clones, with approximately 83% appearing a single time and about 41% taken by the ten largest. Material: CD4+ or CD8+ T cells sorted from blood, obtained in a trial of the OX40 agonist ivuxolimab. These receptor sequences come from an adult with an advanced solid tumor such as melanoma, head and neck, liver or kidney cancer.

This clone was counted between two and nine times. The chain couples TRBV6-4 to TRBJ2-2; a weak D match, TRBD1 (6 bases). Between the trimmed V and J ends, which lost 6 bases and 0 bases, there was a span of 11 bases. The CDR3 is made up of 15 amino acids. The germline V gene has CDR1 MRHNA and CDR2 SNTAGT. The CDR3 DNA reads TGTGCCAGCAGCCCGGGACAAGCGAACACCGGGGAGCTGTTTTTT. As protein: CASSPGQANTGELFF.

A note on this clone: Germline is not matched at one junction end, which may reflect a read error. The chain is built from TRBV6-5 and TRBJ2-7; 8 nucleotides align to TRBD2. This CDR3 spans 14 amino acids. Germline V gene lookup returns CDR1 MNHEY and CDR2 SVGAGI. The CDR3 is CAISDPGGVYEQYF. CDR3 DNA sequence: TGTGCCATCAGTGACCCCGGGGGGGTCTACGAGCAGTACTTC.

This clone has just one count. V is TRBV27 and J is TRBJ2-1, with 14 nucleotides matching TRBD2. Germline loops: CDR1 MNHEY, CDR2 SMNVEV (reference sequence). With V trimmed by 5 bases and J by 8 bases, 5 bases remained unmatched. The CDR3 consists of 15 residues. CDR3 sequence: CASSRLAGGKDEQFF. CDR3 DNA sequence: TGTGCCAGCAGTAGACTAGCGGGAGGGAAAGATGAGCAGTTCTTC.

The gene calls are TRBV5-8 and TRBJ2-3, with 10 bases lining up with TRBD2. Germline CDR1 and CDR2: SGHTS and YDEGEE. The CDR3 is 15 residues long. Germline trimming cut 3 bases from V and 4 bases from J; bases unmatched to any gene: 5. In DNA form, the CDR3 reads TGTGCCAGCAGCTCGCTAGCGGGAGTAGCAGATACGCAGTATTTT. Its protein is CASSSLAGVADTQYF.

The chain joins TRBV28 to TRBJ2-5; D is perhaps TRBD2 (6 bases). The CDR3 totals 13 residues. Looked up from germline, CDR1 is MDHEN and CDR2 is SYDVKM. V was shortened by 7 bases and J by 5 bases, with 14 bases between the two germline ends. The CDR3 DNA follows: TGTGCCAGCACCCTCGGGGGTTGGGAGACCCAGTACTTC. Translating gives CASTLGGWETQYF.

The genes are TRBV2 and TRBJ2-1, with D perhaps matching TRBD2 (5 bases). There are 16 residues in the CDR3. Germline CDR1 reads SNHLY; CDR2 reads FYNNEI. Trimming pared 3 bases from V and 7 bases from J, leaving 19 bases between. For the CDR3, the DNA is TGTGCCAGCAGTGACGGGGTCGGCCAAACCGGGAATGAGCAGTTCTTC. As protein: CASSDGVGQTGNEQFF.

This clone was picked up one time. The CDR3 region has the DNA TGTGCCAGTAGTCTCTCTAGCACAGATACGCAGTATTTT. Its protein product is CASSLSSTDTQYF. The J gene is TRBJ2-3, the V gene TRBV19, with D unclear. From germline, CDR1 is LNHDA and CDR2 SQIVND (reference sequence). The CDR3 loop spans 13 amino acids. The ends were cut back, 5 bases at V and 0 bases at J, with 6 bases in the middle. Together with reference TRBV19 and TRBJ2-3, the CDR3 gives the full variable domain: DGGITQSPKYLFRKEGQNVTLSCEQNLNHDAMYWYRQDPGQGLRLIYYSQIVNDFQKGDIAEGYSVSREKKESFPLTVTSAQKNPTAFYLCASSLSSTDTQYFGPGTRLTVL.

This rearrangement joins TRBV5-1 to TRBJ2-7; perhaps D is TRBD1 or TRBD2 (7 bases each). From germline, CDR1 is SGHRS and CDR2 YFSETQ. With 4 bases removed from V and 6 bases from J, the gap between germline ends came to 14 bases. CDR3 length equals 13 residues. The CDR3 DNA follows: TGCGCCAGCAGCAGCGGGACAGCTCTCGAGCAGTACTTC. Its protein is CASSSGTALEQYF.

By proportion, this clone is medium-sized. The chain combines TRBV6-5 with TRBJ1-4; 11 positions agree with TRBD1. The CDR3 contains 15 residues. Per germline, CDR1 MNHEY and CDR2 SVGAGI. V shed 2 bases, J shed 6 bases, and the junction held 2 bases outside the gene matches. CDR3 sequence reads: CASSYGTGGHEKLFF. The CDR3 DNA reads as TGTGCCAGCAGTTACGGGACAGGGGGTCATGAAAAACTGTTTTTT.

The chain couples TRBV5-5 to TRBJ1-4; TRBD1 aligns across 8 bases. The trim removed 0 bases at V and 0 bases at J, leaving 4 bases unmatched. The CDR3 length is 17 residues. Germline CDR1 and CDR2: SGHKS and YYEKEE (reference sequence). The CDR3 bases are TGTGCCAGCAGCTTGGTTCCAGGGGGCGCAACTAATGAAAAACTGTTTTTT. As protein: CASSLVPGGATNEKLFF.

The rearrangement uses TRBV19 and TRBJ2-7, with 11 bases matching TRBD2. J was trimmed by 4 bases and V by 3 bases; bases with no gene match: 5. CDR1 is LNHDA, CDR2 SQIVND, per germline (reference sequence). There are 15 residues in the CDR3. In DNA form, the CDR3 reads TGTGCCAGTAGTATTCTAGCGGGAGGCTTTTACGAGCAGTACTTC. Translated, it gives CASSILAGGFYEQYF.

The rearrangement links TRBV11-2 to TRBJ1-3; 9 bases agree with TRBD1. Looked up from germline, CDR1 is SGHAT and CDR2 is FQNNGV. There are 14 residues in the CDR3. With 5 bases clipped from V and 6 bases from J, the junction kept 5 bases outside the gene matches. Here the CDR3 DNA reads TGTGCCAGCAGCCCTGGACAGGGGATAAACACCATATATTTT. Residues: CASSPGQGINTIYF. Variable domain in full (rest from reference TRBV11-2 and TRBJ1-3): EAGVAQSPRYKIIEKRQSVAFWCNPISGHATLYWYQQILGQGPKLLIQFQNNGVVDDSQLPKDRFSAERLKGVDSTLKIQPAKLEDSAVYLCASSPGQGINTIYFGEGSWLTVV.

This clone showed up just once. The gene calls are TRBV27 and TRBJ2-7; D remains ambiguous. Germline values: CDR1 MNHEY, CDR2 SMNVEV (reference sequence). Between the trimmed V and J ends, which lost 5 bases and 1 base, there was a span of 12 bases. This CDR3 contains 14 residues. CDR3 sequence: CASSGEASSYEQYF. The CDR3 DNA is TGTGCCAGCAGTGGCGAGGCGAGTTCCTACGAGCAGTACTTC.

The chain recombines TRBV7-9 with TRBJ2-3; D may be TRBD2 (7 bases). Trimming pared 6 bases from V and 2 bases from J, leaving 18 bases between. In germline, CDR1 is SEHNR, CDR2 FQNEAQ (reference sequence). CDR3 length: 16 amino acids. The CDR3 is CASSGEGGGSTDTQYF. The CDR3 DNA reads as TGTGCCAGCAGTGGTGAGGGCGGGGGCTCCACAGATACGCAGTATTTT.

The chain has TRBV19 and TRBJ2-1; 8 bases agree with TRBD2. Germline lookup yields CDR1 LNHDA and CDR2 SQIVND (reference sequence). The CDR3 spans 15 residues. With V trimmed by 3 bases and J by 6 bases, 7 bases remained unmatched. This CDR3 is CASSIASGGTNEQFF. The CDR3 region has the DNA TGTGCCAGTAGTATCGCGTCGGGGGGGACCAATGAGCAGTTCTTC.

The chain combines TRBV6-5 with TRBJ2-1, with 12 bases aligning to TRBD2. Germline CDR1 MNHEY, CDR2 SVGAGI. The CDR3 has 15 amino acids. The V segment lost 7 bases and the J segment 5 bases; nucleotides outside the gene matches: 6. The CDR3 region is CASIGLAGLDNEQFF. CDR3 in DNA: TGTGCCAGCATTGGACTAGCGGGGCTTGACAATGAGCAGTTCTTC.

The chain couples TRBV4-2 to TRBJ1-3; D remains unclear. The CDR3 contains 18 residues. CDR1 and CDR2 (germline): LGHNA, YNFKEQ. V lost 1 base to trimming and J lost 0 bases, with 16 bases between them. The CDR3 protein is CASSQAAGSPSSGNTIYF. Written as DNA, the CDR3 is TGTGCCAGCAGCCAAGCCGCGGGTTCTCCTAGCTCTGGAAACACCATATATTTT.

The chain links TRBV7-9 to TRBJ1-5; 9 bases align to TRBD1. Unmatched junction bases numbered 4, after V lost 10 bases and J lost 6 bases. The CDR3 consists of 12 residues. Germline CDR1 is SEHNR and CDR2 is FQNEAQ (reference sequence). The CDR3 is CAIGQGSQPQHF. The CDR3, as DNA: TGTGCCATTGGACAGGGGAGTCAGCCCCAGCATTTT.

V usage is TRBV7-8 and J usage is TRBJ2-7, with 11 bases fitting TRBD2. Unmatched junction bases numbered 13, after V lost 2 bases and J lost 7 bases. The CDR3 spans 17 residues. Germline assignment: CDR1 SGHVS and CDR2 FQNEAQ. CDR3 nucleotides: TGTGCCAGCAGCTTATATAGCGGGAGGGGACCGGGGGGAGAGCAGTACTTC. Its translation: CASSLYSGRGPGGEQYF.

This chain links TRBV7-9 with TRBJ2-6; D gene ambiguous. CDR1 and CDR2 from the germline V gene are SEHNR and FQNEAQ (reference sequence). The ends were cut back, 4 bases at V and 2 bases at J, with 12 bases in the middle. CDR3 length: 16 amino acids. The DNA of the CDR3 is TGTGCCAGCAGCTACCACGAAGGCGCTGGGGCCAACGTCCTGACTTTC. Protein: CASSYHEGAGANVLTF.

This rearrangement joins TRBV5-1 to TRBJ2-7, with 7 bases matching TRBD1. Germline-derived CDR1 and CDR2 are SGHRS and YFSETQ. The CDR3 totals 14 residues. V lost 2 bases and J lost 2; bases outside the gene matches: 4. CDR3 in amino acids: CASSLQGFTYEQYF. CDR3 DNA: TGCGCCAGCAGCTTACAGGGGTTCACCTACGAGCAGTACTTC.

CDR3: CASSVGQGAASDTQYF. Here the CDR3 DNA reads TGTGCCAGCAGCGTCGGACAGGGGGCCGCATCAGATACGCAGTATTTT. The chain is built from TRBV9 and TRBJ2-3; 11 bases map to TRBD1. Germline CDR1 SGDLS, CDR2 YYNGEE. V lost 2 bases to trimming and J lost 4 bases; unmatched junction nucleotides: 6. This CDR3 spans 16 amino acids.

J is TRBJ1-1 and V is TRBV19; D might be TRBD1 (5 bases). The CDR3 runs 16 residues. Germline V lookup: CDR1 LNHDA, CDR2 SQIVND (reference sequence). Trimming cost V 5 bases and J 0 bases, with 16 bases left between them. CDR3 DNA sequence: TGTGCCAGTAGTCCTCCCGCGTGGGGGATGAACACTGAAGCTTTCTTT. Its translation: CASSPPAWGMNTEAFF.

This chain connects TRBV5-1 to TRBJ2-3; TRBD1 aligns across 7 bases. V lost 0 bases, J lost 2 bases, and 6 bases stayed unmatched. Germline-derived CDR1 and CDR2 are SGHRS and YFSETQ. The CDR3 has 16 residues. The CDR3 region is CASSLGRDSYTDTQYF. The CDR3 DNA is TGCGCCAGCAGCTTGGGAAGGGACAGCTACACAGATACGCAGTATTTT.